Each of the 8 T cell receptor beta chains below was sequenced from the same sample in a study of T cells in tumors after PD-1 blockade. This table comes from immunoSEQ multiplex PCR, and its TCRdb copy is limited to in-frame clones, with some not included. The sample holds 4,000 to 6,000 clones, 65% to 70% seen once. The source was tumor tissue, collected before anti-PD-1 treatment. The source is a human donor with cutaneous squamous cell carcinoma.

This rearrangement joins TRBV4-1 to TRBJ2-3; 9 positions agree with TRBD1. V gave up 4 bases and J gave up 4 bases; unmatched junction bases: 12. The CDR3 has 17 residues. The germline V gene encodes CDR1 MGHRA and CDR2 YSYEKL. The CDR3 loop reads CASSLRTGGDPPDTQYF. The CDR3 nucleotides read TGCGCCAGCAGCCTTCGAACAGGGGGCGATCCCCCAGATACGCAGTATTTT.

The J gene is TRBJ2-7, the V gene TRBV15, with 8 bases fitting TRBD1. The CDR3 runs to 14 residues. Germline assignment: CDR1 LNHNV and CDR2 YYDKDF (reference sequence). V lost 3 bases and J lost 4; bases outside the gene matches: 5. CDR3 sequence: CATSSGQGGYEQYF. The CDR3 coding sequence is TGTGCCACCAGCAGCGGACAGGGTGGTTACGAGCAGTACTTC.

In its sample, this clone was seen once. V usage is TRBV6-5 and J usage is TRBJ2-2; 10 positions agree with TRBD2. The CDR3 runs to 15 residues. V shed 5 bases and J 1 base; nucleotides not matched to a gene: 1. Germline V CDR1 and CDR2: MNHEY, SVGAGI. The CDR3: CASSRLAGNTGELFF. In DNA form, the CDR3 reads TGTGCCAGCAGTCGACTAGCGGGGAACACCGGGGAGCTGTTTTTT.

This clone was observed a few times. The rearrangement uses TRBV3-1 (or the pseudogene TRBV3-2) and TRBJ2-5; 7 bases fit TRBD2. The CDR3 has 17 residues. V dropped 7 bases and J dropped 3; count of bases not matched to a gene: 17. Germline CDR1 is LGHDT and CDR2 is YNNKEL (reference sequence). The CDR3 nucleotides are TGTGCCAGCAACCGACCTAGTGGCGGGGGAGAAGAAGAGACCCAGTACTTC. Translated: CASNRPSGGGEEETQYF.

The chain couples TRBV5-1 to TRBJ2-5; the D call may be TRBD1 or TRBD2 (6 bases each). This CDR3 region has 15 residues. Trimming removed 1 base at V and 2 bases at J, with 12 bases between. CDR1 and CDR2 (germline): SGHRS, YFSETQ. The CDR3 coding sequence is TGCGCCAGCAGCTTGTCGGGGGCCCCTCAAGAGACCCAGTACTTC. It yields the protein CASSLSGAPQETQYF.

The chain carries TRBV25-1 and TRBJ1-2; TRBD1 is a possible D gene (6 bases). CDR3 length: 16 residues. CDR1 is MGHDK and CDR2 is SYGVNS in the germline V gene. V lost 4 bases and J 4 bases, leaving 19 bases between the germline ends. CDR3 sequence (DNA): TGTGCCAGCAGTGCCGATCCAGGAGGGGGTCCCTATGGCTACACCTTC. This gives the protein CASSADPGGGPYGYTF.

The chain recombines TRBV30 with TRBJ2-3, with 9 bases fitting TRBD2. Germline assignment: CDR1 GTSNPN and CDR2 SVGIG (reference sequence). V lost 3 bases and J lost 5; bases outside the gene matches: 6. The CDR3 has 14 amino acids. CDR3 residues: CAWRLAGAGDTQYF. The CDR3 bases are TGTGCCTGGAGGTTAGCGGGGGCCGGAGATACGCAGTATTTT.

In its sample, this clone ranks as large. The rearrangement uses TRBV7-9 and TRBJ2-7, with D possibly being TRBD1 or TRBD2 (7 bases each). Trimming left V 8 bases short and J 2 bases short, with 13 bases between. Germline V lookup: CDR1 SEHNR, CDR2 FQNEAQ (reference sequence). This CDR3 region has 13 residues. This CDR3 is CASRGDSAYEQYF. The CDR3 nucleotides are TGTGCCAGCCGGGGGGACAGTGCCTACGAGCAGTACTTC. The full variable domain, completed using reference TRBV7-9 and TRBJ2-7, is DTGVSQNPRHKITKRGQNVTFRCDPISEHNRLYWYRQTLGQGPEFLTYFQNEAQLEKSRLLSDRFSAERPKGSFSTLEIQRTEQGDSAMYLCASRGDSAYEQYFGPGTRLTVT.